Included here is one T cell receptor (beta chain) sequence, with context. The antigen is undetermined. CDR1 is ENHRY and CDR2 is SYGVKD in the germline V gene. V dropped 11 bases and J dropped 4 bases, with 14 bases sitting between them. The CDR3 runs to 12 residues. Time point specified: week 47, end of study. All doses held 300 ug of mutant IDH1 20-mer peptide, with topical imiquimod. Using immunoSEQ multiplex PCR, the repertoire was profiled, and TCRdb retains in-frame clones only, with some absent. The table shows some 40,000 clones, with about 81% occurring only once. The source of the sample is a study of a mutant IDH1 vaccine in newly diagnosed glioma. Study overall: Investigators started vaccination 4-6 weeks after radiotherapy alone, or with temozolomide cycles.

The gene calls are TRBV10-3 and TRBJ1-2; perhaps TRBD1 as D (6 bases). Sample: PBMCs, taken from a glioma patient whose treatment included an IDH1 peptide vaccine. This TCR derives from a man in his forties with glioma. This CDR3 is CAAQGGGYGYTF. Written as DNA, the CDR3 is TGTGCCGCCCAGGGAGGGGGCTATGGCTACACCTTC.